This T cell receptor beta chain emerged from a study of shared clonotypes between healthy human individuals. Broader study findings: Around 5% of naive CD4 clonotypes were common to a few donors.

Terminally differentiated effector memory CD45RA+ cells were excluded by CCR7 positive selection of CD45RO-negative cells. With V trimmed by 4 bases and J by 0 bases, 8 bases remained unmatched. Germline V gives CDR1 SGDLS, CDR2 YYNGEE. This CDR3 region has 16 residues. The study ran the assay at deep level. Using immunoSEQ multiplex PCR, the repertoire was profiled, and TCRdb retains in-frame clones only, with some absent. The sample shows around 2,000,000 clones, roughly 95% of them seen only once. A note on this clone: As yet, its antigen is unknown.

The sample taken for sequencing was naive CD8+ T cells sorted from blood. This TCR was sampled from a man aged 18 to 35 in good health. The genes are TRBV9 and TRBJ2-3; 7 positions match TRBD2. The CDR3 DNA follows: TGTGCCAGCAGCCTGGTTGAGGGAGGGAGCACAGATACGCAGTATTTT. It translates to CASSLVEGGSTDTQYF.